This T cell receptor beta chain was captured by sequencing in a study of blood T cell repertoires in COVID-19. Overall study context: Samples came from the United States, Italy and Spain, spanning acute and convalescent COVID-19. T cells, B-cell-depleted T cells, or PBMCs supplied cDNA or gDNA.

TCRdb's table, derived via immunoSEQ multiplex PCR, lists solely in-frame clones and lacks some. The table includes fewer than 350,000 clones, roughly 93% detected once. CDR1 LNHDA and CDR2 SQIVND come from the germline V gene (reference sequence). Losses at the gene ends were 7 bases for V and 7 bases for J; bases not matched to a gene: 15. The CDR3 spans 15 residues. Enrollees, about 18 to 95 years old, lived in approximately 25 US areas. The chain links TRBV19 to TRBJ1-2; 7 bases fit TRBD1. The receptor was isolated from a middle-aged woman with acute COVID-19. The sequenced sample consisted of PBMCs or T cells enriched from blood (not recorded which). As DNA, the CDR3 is TGTGCCAGTAACCTCCGGACAGGCGGGATGAGTGGCTACACCTTC. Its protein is CASNLRTGGMSGYTF.